This entry lists 7 T cell receptor beta chains sequenced from one sample in a study of shared clonotypes between healthy human individuals. Clones were read by immunoSEQ multiplex PCR, and TCRdb kept only the in-frame ones, dropping some. The table lists millions of clones, 93% of them singletons. The sample taken for sequencing was naive CD4+ T cells from PBMCs. Noted subset: CD45RA+ positively selected. The source of these receptors is a man younger than 35 in good health. Some clones in this sample may be carry-over from other donors' samples.

The chain recombines TRBV9 with TRBJ2-7, with TRBD2 matching over 7 bases. With 3 bases clipped from V and 1 base from J, the junction kept 10 bases outside the gene matches. The V gene's germline CDR1 is SGDLS and CDR2 YYNGEE. This CDR3 has 16 residues. The CDR3 nucleotides are TGTGCCAGCAGCGGCGGTTCGAGCGGGGCTTCCTACGAGCAGTACTTC. Translating gives CASSGGSSGASYEQYF.

This clone was recorded only once. DNA of the CDR3: TGCGCCAGCAGCTTGGGGACAGGGGGTTCCCTTACCGCTCTTGAAAAACTGTTTTTT. Protein product: CASSLGTGGSLTALEKLFF. This sequence joins TRBV5-1 and TRBJ1-4; 10 positions agree with TRBD1. This CDR3 spans 19 amino acids. The V and J ends lost 0 bases and 7 bases, in that order; junction bases with no gene match: 15. Germline V gives CDR1 SGHRS, CDR2 YFSETQ.

The chain employs TRBV6-1 and TRBJ2-5; D is uncertain. V lost 2 bases and J 5 bases, leaving 6 bases between the germline ends. Looked up from germline, CDR1 is MNHNS and CDR2 is SASEGT. The CDR3 covers 12 residues. This CDR3 reads CASSESRETQYF. CDR3 sequence (DNA): TGTGCCAGCAGTGAATCCAGGGAGACCCAGTACTTC.

A note on this clone: This CDR3 is also generated by other DNA sequences in the sample. The J gene is TRBJ2-7, the V gene TRBV28; D possibly corresponds to TRBD2 (6 bases). V dropped 8 bases and J dropped 4 bases, with 9 bases sitting between them. CDR3 size: 11 residues. The germline CDR1 and CDR2 sequences are MDHEN and SYDVKM. The CDR3 DNA reads TGTGCCAGCCGGGGGACGTACGAGCAGTACTTC. This translates into CASRGTYEQYF. The full variable domain, completed using reference TRBV28 and TRBJ2-7, is DVKVTQSSRYLVKRTGEKVFLECVQDMDHENMFWYRQDPGLGLRLIYFSYDVKMKEKGDIPEGYSVSREKKERFSLILESASTNQTSMYLCASRGTYEQYFGPGTRLTVT.

The J gene is TRBJ2-2, the V gene TRBV7-8, with unresolved D. Looked up from germline, CDR1 is SGHVS and CDR2 is FQNEAQ. Trimming took off 3 bases at V and 6 bases at J, with 11 bases between the two ends. The CDR3 length is 14 residues. For the CDR3, the DNA is TGTGCCAGCAGCTTTTCCGTTCGGCCCGGGGAGCTGTTTTTT. This encodes CASSFSVRPGELFF.

The CDR3 loop reads CASSYAGVTEAFF. The CDR3 DNA follows: TGTGCCAGCAGTTATGCGGGGGTCACCGAAGCTTTCTTT. The chain has TRBV6-5 and TRBJ1-1; possibly TRBD1 for D (5 bases). Trimming pared 3 bases from V and 8 bases from J, leaving 13 bases between. CDR1 MNHEY and CDR2 SVGAGI come from the germline V gene. CDR3 length equals 13 residues.

V is TRBV5-5 and J is TRBJ2-5; 7 positions agree with TRBD1. Trimming took 4 bases from V and 1 from J; bases not matched to a gene: 7. CDR1 is SGHKS, CDR2 YYEKEE, per germline (reference sequence). The length of the CDR3 is 15 residues. The CDR3 bases are TGTGCCAGCAGCCTAGGGACAGCGAGCCAAGAGACCCAGTACTTC. Protein product: CASSLGTASQETQYF.